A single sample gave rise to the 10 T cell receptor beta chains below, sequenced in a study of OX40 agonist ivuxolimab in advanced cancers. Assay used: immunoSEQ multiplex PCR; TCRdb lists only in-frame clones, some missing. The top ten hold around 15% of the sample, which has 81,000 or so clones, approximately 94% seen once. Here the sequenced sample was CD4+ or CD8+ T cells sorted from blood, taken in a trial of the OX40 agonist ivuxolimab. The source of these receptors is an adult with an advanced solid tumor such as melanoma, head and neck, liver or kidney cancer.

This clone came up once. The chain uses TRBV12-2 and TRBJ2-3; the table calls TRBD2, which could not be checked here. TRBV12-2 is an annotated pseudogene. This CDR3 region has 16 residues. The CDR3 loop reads CASRLVGTSHLNTQYF. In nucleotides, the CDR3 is TGTGCAAGTCGCTTGGTAGGGACTAGTCATTTGAATACGCAGTATTTT.

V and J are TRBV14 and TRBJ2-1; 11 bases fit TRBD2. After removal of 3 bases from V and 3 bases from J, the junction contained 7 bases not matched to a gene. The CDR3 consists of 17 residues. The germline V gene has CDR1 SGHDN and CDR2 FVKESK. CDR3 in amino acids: CASSHPTSGDRYNEQFF. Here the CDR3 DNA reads TGTGCCAGCAGCCATCCGACTAGCGGGGACCGCTACAATGAGCAGTTCTTC.

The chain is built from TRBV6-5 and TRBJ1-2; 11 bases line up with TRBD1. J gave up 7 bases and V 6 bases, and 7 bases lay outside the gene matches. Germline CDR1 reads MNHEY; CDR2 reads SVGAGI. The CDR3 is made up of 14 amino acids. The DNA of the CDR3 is TGTGCCAGCAGCCCGGACAGGGGGCGGATTGGCTACACCTTC. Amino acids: CASSPDRGRIGYTF.

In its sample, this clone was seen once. The CDR3 here is CASSHRQGSETQYF. DNA for the CDR3: TGTGCCAGCAGCCACAGACAGGGGTCGGAGACCCAGTACTTC. The rearrangement links TRBV27 to TRBJ2-5; 8 positions match TRBD1. CDR1 and CDR2 from the germline V gene are MNHEY and SMNVEV (reference sequence). This CDR3 has 14 residues. J was trimmed by 5 bases and V by 6 bases; bases with no gene match: 8.

CDR3 in DNA: TGTGCCAGCAGCGAGTGGGACAGGACACAAGAGACCCAGTACTTC. Protein: CASSEWDRTQETQYF. The chain has TRBV9 and TRBJ2-5; 8 bases match TRBD1. With 3 bases clipped from V and 2 bases from J, the junction kept 6 bases outside the gene matches. Germline V CDR1 and CDR2: SGDLS, YYNGEE. The CDR3 is 15 amino acids.

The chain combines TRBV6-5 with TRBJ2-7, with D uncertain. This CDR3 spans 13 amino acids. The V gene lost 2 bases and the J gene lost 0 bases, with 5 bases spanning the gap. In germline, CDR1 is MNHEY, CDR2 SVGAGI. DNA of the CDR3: TGTGCCAGCAGTTACGCGGTCTCCTACGAGCAGTACTTC. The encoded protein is CASSYAVSYEQYF.

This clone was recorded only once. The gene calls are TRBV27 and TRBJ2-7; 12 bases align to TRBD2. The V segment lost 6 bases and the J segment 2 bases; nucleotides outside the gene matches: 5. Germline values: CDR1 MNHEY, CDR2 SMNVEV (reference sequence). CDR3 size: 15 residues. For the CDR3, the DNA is TGTGCCAGCAGCGAACTAGCGGGAGGAACCTACGAGCAGTACTTC. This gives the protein CASSELAGGTYEQYF.

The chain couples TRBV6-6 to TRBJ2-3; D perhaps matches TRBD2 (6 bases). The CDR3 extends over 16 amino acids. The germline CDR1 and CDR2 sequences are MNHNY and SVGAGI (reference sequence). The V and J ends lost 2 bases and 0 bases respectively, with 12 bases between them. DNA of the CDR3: TGTGCCAGCAGTTACGGGCTGAGCGGGAGCACAGATACGCAGTATTTT. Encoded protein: CASSYGLSGSTDTQYF.

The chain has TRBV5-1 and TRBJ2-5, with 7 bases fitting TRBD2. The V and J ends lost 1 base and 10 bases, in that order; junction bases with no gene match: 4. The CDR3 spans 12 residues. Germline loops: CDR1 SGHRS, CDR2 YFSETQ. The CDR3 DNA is TGCGCCAGCAGCTTGAATAGGGAGGGCCAGTACTTC. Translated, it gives CASSLNREGQYF.

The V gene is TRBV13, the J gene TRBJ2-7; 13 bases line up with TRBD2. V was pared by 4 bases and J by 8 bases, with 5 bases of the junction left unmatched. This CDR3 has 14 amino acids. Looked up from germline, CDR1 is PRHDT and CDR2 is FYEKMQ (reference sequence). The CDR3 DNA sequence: TGTGCCAGCAGCTCCAGGACTAGCGGGAGCAAGCAGTACTTC. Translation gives CASSSRTSGSKQYF.